The clone carrying this T cell receptor beta chain was seen more than once but under ten times. Its specificity is not known. This entry belongs to a study of cytomegalovirus exposure and HLA in healthy donors. PCR was performed using 60 Vbeta and 13 Jbeta primers. The protocol was immunoSEQ multiplex PCR, while the TCRdb copy is restricted to in-frame clones and leaves out a portion. The sample yields under 200,000 clones, approximately 85% seen once. Trimming took off 4 bases at V and 3 bases at J, with 16 bases between the two ends. CDR1 and CDR2 from the germline V gene are MDHEN and SYDVKM. The CDR3 extends over 16 amino acids. Study results and caveats: Cytomegalovirus association was assigned to around 150 TCR beta chains.

The V call is TRBV28, the J call TRBJ1-5; weak D call: TRBD1 (6 bases). The sequencing input was PBMCs. This receptor was obtained from a woman aged 45-59 years in good health and CMV-seronegative. The CDR3 DNA sequence: TGTGCCAGCAGTTCGTATAGGCAGGGGAACAATCAGCCCCAGCATTTT. Encoded protein: CASSSYRQGNNQPQHF.